This note documents a single T cell receptor (beta chain) sequence. The target of this receptor is not known. The sample holds no much larger clone one base away, and base qualities are not on file. TCRbeta CDR3 regions were amplified from genomic DNA using the immunoSEQ Assay, a bias-controlled multiplex PCR. The published analysis was carried out like this. The number of nucleated cells in each sample was estimated from the amplification of reference gene primers within the assay. To quantify the absolute abundance of each unique TCRbeta CDR3 rearrangement, sequence reads were collapsed and filtered. For each sample, productive Simpson clonality was calculated as the square root of Simpson's diversity index over productive rearrangements. This is the immuneACCESS table as TCRdb keeps it, with only in-frame sequences that have V and J called. A part of the clones is gone; compared with another copy, unresolved V genes explain less than half, and the rest is unexplained. V, J and clone size derive from that table, while D and trimming were established from the DNA sequence. The sample records around 200,000 clones, around nine tenths of which are singletons. About 4.5% of the sample is in the top ten clones.

The data belong to a study of blood T cell repertoires in COVID-19 (dated by TCRdb to the early 2020s). Regarding the study in general: Collaborator samples came from the United States, Italy and Spain and covered acute and convalescent phases of COVID-19. Nearly every sample came with metadata listing a de-identified subject ID, COVID-19 status, age in years and sex. The prospective study material was composed of cDNA or gDNA derived from T cells, B-cell-depleted T cells, or PBMCs. Deeply sampled blood TCRbeta repertoires from subjects exposed to, actively infected with, or recovered from COVID-19 were included in the dataset. The samples were drawn from two sources: the first 160 participants of the ongoing ImmuneRACE study, and 950 to 1,500 subjects contributed by 6 global collaborators. HLA class I and class II types, where available, came from metadata supplied by the sample provider rather than from assay-based typing. The repertoires were released in a freely available public database meant as a resource for research on the immune response to SARS-CoV-2.

Study-wide findings and limitations: Clinical and demographic metadata were provided uncurated, with the amount varying by source and participant.

From the cysteine through the phenylalanine, the CDR3 covers 16 amino acids. Of the read, only the CDR3 DNA is kept; its 48 bases are in frame from base 1. CDR1 is given as LNHDA and CDR2 as SQIVND, both from the germline V gene (reference sequence). V trim: 3 bases; J trim: 7 bases; unmatched bases: 8. Enrolling through a virtual design, the prospective study's participants ranged in age from roughly 18 to 89 years and lived across roughly 23 United States geographic areas. In the prospective study, participants were assigned to cohorts based on the clinical history participants reported in a screening survey and a study questionnaire. Exposed participants had been in contact with someone with a PCR-confirmed or clinician-diagnosed COVID-19 case within 2 weeks of study entry. Mobile phlebotomists in the prospective study collected whole blood, serum and a nasopharyngeal or oropharyngeal swab from every participant. Over an approximately 2-month period, participants in the prospective study had the option of providing additional blood draws and questionnaires. Prospective study blood samples were shipped either frozen or at room temperature before DNA extraction.

Here the chain combines TRBV19 and TRBJ2-1; TRBD2 agrees with 11 junctional bases. The sequencing sample was made of PBMCs or T cells enriched from blood (not recorded which). The receptor was isolated from a woman aged 25-40 years who had been exposed to COVID-19. This receptor has the CDR3 CASSISTSGVRNEQFF. In nucleotides, the sequence is TGTGCCAGTAGTATCTCGACTAGCGGGGTTCGGAATGAGCAGTTCTTC.